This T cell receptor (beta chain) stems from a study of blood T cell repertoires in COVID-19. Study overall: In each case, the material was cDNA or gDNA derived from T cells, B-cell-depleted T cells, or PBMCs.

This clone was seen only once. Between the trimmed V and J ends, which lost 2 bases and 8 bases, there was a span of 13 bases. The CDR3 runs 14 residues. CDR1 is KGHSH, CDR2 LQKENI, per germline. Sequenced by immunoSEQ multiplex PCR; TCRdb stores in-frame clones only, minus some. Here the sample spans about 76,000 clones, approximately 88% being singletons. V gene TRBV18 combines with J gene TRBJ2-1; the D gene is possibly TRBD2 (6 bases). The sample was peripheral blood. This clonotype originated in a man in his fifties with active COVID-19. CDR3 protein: CASSPRSREDEQFF. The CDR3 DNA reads TGTGCCAGCTCACCAAGAAGCAGGGAGGATGAGCAGTTCTTC.